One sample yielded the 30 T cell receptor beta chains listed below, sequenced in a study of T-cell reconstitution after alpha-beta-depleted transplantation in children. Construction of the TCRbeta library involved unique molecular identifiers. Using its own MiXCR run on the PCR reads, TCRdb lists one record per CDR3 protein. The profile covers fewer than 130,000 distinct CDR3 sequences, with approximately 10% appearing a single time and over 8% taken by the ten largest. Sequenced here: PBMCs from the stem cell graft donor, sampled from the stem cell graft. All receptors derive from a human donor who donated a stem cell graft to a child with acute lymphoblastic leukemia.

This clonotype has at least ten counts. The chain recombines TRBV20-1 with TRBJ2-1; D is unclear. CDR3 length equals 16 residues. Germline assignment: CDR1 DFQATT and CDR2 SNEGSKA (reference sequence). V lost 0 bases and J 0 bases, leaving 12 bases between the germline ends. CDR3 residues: CSARDILPGSYNEQFF. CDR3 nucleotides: TGCAGTGCTAGAGATATTTTGCCGGGCTCCTACAATGAGCAGTTCTTC.

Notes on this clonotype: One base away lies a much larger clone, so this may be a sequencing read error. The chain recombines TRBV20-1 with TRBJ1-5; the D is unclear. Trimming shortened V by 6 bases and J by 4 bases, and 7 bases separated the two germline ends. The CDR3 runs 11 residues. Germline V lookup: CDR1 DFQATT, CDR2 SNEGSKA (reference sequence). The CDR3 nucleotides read TGCAGTGCCCCATGGAATCAGCCCCAGCATTTT. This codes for CSAPWNQPQHF.

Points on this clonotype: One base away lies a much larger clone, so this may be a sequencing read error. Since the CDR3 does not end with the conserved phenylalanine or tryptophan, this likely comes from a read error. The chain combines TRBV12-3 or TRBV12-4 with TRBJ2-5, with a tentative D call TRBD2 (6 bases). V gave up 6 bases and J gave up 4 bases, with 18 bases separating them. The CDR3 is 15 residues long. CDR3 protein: CASRYSGNTPETQYL. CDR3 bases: TGTGCCAGCAGATATAGCGGAAATACTCCAGAGACCCAGTACCTC.

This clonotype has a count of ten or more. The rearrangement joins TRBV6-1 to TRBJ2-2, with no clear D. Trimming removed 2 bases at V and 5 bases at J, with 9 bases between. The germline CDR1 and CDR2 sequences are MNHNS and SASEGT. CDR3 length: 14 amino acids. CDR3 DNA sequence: TGTGCCAGCAGTGAACTAACTCCGACCGGGGAGCTGTTTTTT. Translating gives CASSELTPTGELFF.

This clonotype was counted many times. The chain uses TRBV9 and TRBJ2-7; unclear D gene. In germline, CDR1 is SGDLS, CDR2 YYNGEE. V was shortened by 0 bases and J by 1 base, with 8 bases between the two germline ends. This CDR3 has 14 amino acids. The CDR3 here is CASSVANSSYEQYF. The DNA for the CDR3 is TGTGCCAGCAGCGTAGCTAACAGTTCCTACGAGCAGTACTTC.

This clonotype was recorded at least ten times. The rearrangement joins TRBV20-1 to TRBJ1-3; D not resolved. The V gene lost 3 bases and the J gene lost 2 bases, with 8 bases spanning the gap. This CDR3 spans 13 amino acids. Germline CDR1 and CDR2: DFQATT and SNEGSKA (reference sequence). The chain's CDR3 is CSASVGTGNTIYF. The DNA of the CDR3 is TGCAGTGCTAGCGTGGGGACTGGAAACACCATATATTTT.

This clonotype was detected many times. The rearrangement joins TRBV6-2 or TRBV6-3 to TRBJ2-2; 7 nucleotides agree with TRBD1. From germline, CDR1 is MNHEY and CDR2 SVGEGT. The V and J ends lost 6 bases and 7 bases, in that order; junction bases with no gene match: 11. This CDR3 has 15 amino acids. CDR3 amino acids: CASRPSTGFDGELFF. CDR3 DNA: TGTGCCAGCAGGCCCTCGACAGGGTTCGACGGGGAGCTGTTTTTT.

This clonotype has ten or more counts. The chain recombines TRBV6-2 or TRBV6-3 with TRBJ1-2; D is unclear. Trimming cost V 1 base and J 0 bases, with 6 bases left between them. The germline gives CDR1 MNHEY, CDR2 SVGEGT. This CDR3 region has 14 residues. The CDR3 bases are TGTGCCAGCAGTTACTGGGTAACTAACTATGGCTACACCTTC. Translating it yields CASSYWVTNYGYTF.

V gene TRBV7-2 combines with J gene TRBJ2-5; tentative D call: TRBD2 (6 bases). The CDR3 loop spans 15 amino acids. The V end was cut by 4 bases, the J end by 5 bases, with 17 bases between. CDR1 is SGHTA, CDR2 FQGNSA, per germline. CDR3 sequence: CASSSLGGEGETQYF. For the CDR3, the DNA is TGTGCCAGCAGCTCCCTGGGCGGGGAAGGGGAGACCCAGTACTTC.

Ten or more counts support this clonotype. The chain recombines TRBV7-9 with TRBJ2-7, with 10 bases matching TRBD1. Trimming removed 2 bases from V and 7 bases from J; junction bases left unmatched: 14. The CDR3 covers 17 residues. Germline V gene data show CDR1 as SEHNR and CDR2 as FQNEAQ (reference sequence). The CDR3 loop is CASSLISRDRGVGEQYF. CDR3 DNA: TGTGCCAGCAGCTTAATTTCTCGGGACAGGGGAGTAGGGGAGCAGTACTTC. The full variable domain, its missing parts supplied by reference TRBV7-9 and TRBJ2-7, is DTGVSQNPRHKITKRGQNVTFRCDPISEHNRLYWYRQTLGQGPEFLTYFQNEAQLEKSRLLSDRFSAERPKGSFSTLEIQRTEQGDSAMYLCASSLISRDRGVGEQYFGPGTRLTVT.

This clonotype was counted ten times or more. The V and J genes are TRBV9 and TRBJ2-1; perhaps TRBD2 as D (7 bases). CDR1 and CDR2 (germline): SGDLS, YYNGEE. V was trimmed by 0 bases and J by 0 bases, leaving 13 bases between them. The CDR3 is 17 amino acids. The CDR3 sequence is CASSVGGGEASYNEQFF. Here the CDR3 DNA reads TGTGCCAGCAGCGTAGGAGGGGGGGAAGCCTCCTACAATGAGCAGTTCTTC.

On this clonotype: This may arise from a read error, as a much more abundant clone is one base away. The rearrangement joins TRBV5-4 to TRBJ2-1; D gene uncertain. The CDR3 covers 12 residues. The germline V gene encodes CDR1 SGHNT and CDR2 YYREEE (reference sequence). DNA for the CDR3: TGTGCAGCCTCGGGTTGGGCCAATGAGCAGTTCTTC. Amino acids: CAASGWANEQFF.

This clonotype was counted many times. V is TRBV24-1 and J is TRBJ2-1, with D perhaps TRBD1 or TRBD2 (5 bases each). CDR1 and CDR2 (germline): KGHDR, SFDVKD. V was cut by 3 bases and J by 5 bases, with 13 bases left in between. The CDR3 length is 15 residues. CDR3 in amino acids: CATSDGTVIDNEQFF. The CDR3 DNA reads TGTGCCACCAGTGATGGGACGGTAATCGACAATGAGCAGTTCTTC.

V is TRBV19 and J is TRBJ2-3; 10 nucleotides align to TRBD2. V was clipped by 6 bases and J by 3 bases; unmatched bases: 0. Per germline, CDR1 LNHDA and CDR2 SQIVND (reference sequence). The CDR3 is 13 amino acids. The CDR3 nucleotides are TGTGCCAGTAGACTAGCGGGAACAGATACGCAGTATTTT. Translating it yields CASRLAGTDTQYF.

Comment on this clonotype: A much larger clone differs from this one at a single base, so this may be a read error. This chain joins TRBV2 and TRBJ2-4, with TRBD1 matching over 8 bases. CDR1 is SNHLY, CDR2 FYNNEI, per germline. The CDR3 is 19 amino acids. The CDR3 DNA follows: TGTACCAGCAGTTTGTTGGGCAGGGGGCTTAGTGTATCCAAAAACATTCAGTACTTC. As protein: CTSSLLGRGLSVSKNIQYF.

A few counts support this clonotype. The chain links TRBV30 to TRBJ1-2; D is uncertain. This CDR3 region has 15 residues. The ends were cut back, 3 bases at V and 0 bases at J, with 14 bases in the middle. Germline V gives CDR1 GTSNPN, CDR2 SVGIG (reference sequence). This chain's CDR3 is CAWRFGRRTNYGYTF. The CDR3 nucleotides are TGTGCCTGGAGGTTTGGTAGAAGGACTAACTATGGCTACACCTTC.

CDR3 DNA: TGTGCCAGCAGCCATCCCAAGCTCGGGAGAGAGGGGCAGTTCTTC. Translated, it gives CASSHPKLGREGQFF. The gene calls are TRBV5-6 and TRBJ2-1; TRBD2 might be the D (6 bases). CDR3 length: 15 residues. Germline V gives CDR1 SGHDT, CDR2 YYEEEE. V was clipped by 4 bases and J by 12 bases, with 23 bases between them.

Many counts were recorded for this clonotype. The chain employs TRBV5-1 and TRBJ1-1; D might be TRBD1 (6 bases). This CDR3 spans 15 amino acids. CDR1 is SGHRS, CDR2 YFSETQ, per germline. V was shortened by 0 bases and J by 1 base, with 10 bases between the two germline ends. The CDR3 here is CASSLDDRPNTEAFF. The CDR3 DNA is TGCGCCAGCAGCTTGGACGACAGGCCGAACACTGAAGCTTTCTTT.

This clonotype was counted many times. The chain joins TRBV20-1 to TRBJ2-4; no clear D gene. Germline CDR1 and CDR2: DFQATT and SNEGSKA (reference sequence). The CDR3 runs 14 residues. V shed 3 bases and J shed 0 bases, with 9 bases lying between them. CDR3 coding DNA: TGCAGTGCTAGTGAGGTTCTAGCCAAAAACATTCAGTACTTC. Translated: CSASEVLAKNIQYF.

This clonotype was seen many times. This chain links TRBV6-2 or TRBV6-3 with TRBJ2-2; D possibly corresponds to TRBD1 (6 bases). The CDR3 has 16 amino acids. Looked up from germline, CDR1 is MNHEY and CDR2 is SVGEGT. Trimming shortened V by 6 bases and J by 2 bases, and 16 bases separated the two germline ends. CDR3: CASRGQMNLNTGELFF. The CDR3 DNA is TGTGCCAGCAGAGGACAGATGAATTTAAACACCGGGGAGCTGTTTTTT.

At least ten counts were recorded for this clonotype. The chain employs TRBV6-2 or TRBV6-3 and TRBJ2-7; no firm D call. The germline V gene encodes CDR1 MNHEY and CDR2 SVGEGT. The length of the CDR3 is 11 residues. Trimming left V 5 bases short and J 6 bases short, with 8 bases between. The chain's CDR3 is CASSIGSEQYF. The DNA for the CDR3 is TGTGCCAGCAGTATCGGAAGCGAGCAGTACTTC.

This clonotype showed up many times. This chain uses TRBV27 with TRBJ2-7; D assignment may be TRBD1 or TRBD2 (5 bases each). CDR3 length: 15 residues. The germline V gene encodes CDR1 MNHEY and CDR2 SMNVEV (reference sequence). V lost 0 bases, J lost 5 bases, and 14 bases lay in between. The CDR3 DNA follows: TGTGCCAGCAGTTTATCGAGGGGCCATGGGAACGAGCAGTACTTC. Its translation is CASSLSRGHGNEQYF.

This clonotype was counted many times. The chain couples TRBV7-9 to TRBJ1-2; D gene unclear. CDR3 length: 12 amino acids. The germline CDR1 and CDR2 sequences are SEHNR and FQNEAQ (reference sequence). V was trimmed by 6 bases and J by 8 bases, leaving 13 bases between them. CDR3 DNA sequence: TGTGCCAGCAGTTTTAGCCCTTTGGGCTACACCTTC. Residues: CASSFSPLGYTF.

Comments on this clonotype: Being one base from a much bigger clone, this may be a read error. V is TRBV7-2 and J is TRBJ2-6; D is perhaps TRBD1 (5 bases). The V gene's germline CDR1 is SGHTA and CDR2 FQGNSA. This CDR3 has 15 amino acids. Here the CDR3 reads CASSPGLSGANGLTF. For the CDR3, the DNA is TGTGCCAGCAGCCCAGGGTTGTCTGGGGCCAACGGCCTGACTTTC. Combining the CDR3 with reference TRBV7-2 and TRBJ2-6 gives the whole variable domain GAGVSQSPSNKVTEKGKDVELRCDPISGHTALYWYRQSLGQGLEFLIYFQGNSAPDKSGLPSDRFSAERTGGSVSTLTIQRTQQEDSAVYLCASSPGLSGANGLTFGAGSRLTVL.

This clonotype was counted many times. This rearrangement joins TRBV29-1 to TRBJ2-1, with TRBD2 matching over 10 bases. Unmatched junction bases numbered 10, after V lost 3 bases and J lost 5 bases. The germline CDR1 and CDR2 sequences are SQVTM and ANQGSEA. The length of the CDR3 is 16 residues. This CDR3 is CSVEFLLAGNDNEQFF. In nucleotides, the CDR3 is TGCAGCGTTGAGTTCTTACTAGCGGGAAATGACAATGAGCAGTTCTTC.

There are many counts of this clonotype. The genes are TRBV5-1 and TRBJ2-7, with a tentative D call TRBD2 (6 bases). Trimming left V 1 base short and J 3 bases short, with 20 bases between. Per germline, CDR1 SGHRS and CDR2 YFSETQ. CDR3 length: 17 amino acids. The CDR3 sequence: CASSLPHTGDIIYEQYF. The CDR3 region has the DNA TGCGCCAGCAGCTTGCCCCACACGGGAGACATCATCTACGAGCAGTACTTC.

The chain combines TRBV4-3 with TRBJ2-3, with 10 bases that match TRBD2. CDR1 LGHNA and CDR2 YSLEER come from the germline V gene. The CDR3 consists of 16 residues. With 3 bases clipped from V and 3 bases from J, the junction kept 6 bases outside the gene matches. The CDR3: CASSQLAGAVTDTQYF. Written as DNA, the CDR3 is TGCGCCAGCAGCCAGCTAGCGGGAGCGGTGACAGATACGCAGTATTTT.

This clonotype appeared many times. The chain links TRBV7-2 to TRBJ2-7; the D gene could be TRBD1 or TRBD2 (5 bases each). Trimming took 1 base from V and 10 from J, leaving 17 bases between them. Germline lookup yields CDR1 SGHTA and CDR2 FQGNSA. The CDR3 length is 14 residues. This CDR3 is CASSLVGSRGAQYF. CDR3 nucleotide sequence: TGTGCCAGCAGCTTAGTTGGTAGTAGGGGAGCTCAGTACTTC.

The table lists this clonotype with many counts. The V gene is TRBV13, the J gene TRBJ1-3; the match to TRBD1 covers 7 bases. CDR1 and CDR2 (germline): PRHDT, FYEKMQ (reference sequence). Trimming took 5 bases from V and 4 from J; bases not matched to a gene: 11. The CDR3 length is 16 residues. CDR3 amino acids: CASSLRGKRSGNTIYF. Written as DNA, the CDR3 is TGTGCCAGCAGCCTCAGGGGGAAGCGGTCCGGAAACACCATATATTTT.

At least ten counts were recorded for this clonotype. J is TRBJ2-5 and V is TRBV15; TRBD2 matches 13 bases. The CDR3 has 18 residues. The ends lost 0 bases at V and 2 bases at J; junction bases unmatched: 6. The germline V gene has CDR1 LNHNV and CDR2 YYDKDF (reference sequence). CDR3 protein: CATSRDRTSGGEQETQYF. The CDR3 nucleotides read TGTGCCACCAGCAGAGACCGGACTAGCGGGGGAGAGCAAGAGACCCAGTACTTC.